Below are 6 T cell receptor beta chains sequenced from a single sample in a study of regulatory T cells in long-lasting Graves disease (dated by TCRdb to the early 2020s). The library was generated by multiplex PCR. TCRdb names Illumina HiSeq 4000 as the instrument used. iRepertoire HTBI primers and Arm-PCR amplification of CDR3 regions were used to construct TCR beta libraries. In TCRdb, the public reads were trimmed at Q25 with fastp and aligned with MiXCR, with productive beta chains retained. Every entry covers one CDR3 protein and lists the most common genes and DNA from its rows. The sample data list hundreds of thousands of distinct CDR3 sequences, and around 15% of these were observed just once. Roughly 27% of the sample is held by the ten biggest clonotypes. This specimen's time point label, per the study, means: newly diagnosed GD, antithyroid drugs for less than 3 months. RNA was extracted from PBMCs in TRIzol for both TCR sequencing and RNA sequencing.

The same sample was also studied in work on T cells in Graves' hyperthyroidism and ophthalmopathy.

The material was peripheral blood mononuclear cells (PBMCs), obtained at new diagnosis, from a patient treated with antithyroid drugs. The origin of the receptors is a man aged 35-49 years with Graves disease. Donor details come from another sample of the same person, matched by shared clones.

This clonotype has only a few counts. The rearrangement uses TRBV5-4 and TRBJ1-5; 7 bases map to TRBD1. The CDR3 is 14 residues long. With 3 bases clipped from V and 7 bases from J, the junction kept 7 bases outside the gene matches. Germline CDR1 SGHNT, CDR2 YYREEE (reference sequence). The CDR3 bases are TGTGCCAGCAGCTCCGACAGGGTGGGACAGCCCCAGCATTTT. Its translation is CASSSDRVGQPQHF.

CDR3 in amino acids: CASSVRSSTDTQYF. DNA for the CDR3: TGTGCCAGCAGCGTTCGAAGTAGCACAGATACGCAGTATTTT. V usage is TRBV9 and J usage is TRBJ2-3; D gene ambiguous. Germline V CDR1 and CDR2: SGDLS, YYNGEE. The CDR3 consists of 14 residues. V gave up 2 bases and J gave up 0 bases, with 7 bases separating them. The complete variable domain, with remaining parts taken from reference TRBV9 and TRBJ2-3, reads DSGVTQTPKHLITATGQRVTLRCSPRSGDLSVYWYQQSLDQGLQFLIQYYNGEERAKGNILERFSAQQFPDLHSELNLSSLELGDSALYFCASSVRSSTDTQYFGPGTRLTVL.

This clonotype was counted between two and nine times. This chain links TRBV7-9 with TRBJ2-2; TRBD2 matches 9 bases. CDR1 and CDR2 from the germline V gene are SEHNR and FQNEAQ (reference sequence). J gave up 5 bases and V 1 base, and 2 bases lay outside the gene matches. This CDR3 has 15 residues. The CDR3 region is CASSLESGGTGELFF. CDR3 sequence (DNA): TGTGCCAGCAGCTTAGAAAGCGGGGGGACCGGGGAGCTGTTTTTT.

The rearrangement links TRBV28 to TRBJ2-7, with 7 positions matching TRBD1. CDR1 and CDR2 from the germline V gene are MDHEN and SYDVKM. J lost 0 bases, V lost 4 bases, and 6 bases had no gene match. The CDR3 spans 15 residues. The chain's CDR3 is CASSYSRDSSYEQYF. CDR3 DNA: TGTGCCAGCAGTTACTCCCGGGACAGCTCCTACGAGCAGTACTTC. Full variable domain (outside the CDR3, taken from reference TRBV28 and TRBJ2-7): DVKVTQSSRYLVKRTGEKVFLECVQDMDHENMFWYRQDPGLGLRLIYFSYDVKMKEKGDIPEGYSVSREKKERFSLILESASTNQTSMYLCASSYSRDSSYEQYFGPGTRLTVT.

Many counts were recorded for this clonotype. This sequence joins TRBV28 and TRBJ1-5; no clear D gene. Looked up from germline, CDR1 is MDHEN and CDR2 is SYDVKM. The CDR3 runs 17 residues. V shed 6 bases and J shed 2 bases, with 20 bases lying between them. The CDR3 DNA reads as TGTGCCAGCAGAACTTTTAGTGGATCAGGACGCAATCAGCCCCAGCATTTT. Translated: CASRTFSGSGRNQPQHF.

This clonotype was recorded many times. The V call is TRBV19, the J call TRBJ2-1, with D uncertain. CDR1 LNHDA and CDR2 SQIVND come from the germline V gene (reference sequence). Deletions cut 1 base from V and 6 bases from J, with 10 bases between. This CDR3 region has 14 residues. CDR3 sequence reads: CASSIVGGSNEQFF. The DNA of the CDR3 is TGTGCCAGTAGTATAGTCGGCGGAAGCAATGAGCAGTTCTTC. The full variable domain, its missing parts supplied by reference TRBV19 and TRBJ2-1, is DGGITQSPKYLFRKEGQNVTLSCEQNLNHDAMYWYRQDPGQGLRLIYYSQIVNDFQKGDIAEGYSVSREKKESFPLTVTSAQKNPTAFYLCASSIVGGSNEQFFGPGTRLTVL.